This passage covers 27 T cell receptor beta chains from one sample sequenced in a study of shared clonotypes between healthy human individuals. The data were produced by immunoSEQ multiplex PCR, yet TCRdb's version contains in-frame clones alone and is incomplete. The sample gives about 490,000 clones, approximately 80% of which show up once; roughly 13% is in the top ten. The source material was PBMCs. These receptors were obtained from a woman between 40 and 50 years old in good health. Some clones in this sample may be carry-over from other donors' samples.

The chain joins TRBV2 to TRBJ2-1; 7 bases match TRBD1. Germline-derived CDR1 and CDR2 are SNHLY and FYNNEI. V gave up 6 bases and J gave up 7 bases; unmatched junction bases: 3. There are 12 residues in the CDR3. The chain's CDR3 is CASSGQVNEQFF. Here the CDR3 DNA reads TGTGCCAGCAGCGGACAGGTTAATGAGCAGTTCTTC.

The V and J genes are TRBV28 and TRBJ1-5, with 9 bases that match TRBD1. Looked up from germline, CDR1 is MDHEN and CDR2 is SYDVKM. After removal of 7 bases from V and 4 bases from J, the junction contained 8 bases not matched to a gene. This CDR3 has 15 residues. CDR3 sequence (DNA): TGTGCCAGCACTCCAGGGACAGGGAGAAATCAGCCCCAGCATTTT. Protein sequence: CASTPGTGRNQPQHF.

For the CDR3, the DNA is TGTGCCTCCCCCGGGCCTTTAAACGAGCAGTACTTC. It encodes CASPGPLNEQYF. This chain links TRBV30 with TRBJ2-7; D is undetermined. The CDR3 extends over 12 amino acids. V gave up 7 bases and J gave up 5 bases, with 15 bases separating them. Germline CDR1 is GTSNPN and CDR2 is SVGIG (reference sequence).

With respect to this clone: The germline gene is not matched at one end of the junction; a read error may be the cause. The CDR3, as DNA: TGTGCTAGCAGCTTAGGCTCCCCCTCGACTGCTATGAACACTGAAGCTTTCTTT. Its translation is CASSLGSPSTAMNTEAFF. J is TRBJ1-1 and V is TRBV7-7; D call uncertain. Germline V gene data show CDR1 as SSHAT and CDR2 as FNYEAQ (reference sequence). This CDR3 is 18 amino acids long.

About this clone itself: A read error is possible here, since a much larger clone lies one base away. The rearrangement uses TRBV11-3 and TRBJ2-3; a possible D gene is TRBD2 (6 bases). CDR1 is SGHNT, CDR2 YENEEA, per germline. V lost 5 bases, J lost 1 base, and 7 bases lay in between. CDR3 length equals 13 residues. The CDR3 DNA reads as TGTGCCAGCAGCCAGCGGGGCACAGATACGCAGTATTTT. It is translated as CASSQRGTDTQYF.

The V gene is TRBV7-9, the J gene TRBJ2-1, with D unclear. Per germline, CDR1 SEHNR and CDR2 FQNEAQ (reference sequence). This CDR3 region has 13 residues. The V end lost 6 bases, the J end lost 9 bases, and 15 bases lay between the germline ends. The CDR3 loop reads CASRFTTMGEQFF. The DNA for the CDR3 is TGTGCCAGCAGGTTCACCACGATGGGTGAGCAGTTCTTC.

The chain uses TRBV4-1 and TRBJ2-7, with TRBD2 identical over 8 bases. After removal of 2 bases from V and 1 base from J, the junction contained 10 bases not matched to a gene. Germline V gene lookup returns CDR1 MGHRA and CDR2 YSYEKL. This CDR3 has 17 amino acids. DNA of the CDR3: TGCGCCAGCAGCCAATCAGGGACGCGGGAGGTATCCTACGAGCAGTACTTC. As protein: CASSQSGTREVSYEQYF.

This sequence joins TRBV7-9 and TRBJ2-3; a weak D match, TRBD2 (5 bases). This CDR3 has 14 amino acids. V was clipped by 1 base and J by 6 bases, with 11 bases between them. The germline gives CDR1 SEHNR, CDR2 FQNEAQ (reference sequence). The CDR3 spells CASSLGASWDTQYF. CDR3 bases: TGTGCCAGCAGCTTAGGGGCTAGCTGGGATACGCAGTATTTT.

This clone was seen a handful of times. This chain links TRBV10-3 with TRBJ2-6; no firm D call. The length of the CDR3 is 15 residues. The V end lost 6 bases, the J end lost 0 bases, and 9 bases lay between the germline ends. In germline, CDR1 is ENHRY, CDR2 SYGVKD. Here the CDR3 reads CAIRAQSSGANVLTF. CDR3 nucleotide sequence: TGTGCCATCAGGGCCCAGAGCTCTGGGGCCAACGTCCTGACTTTC.

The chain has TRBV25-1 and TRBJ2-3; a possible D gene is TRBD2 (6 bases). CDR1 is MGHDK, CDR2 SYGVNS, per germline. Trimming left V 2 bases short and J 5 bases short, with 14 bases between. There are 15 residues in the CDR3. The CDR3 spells CASSEQEGPGDTQYF. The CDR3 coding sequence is TGTGCCAGCAGTGAACAGGAGGGCCCCGGAGATACGCAGTATTTT. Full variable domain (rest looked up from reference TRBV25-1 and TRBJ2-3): EADIYQTPRYLVIGTGKKITLECSQTMGHDKMYWYQQDPGMELHLIHYSYGVNSTEKGDLSSESTVSRIRTEHFPLTLESARPSHTSQYLCASSEQEGPGDTQYFGPGTRLTVL.

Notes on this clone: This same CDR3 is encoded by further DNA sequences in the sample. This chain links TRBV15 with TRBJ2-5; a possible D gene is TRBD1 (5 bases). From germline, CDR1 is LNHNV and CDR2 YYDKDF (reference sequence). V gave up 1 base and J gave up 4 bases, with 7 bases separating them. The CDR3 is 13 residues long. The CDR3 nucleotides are TGTGCCACCAGCAGAGGACAGTTAGAGACCCAGTACTTC. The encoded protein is CATSRGQLETQYF.

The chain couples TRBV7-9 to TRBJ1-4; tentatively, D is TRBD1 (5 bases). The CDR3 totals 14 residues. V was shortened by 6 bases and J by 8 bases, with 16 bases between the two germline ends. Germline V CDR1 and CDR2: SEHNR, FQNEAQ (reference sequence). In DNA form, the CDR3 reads TGTGCCAGCAGGGAGGGAGGGGAGCGAGAAAAACTGTTTTTT. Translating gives CASREGGEREKLFF.

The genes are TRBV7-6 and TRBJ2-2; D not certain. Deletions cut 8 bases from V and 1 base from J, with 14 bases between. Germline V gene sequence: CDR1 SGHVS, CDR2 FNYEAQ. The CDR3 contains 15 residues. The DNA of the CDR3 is TGTGCCAGCTCACGACGGAATCAGAACACCGGGGAGCTGTTTTTT. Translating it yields CASSRRNQNTGELFF.

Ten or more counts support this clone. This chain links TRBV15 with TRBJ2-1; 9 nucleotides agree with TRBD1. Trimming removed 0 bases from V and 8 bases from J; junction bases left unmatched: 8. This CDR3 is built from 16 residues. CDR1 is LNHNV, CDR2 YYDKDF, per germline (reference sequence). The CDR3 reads CATSRDAGQGADEQFF. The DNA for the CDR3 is TGTGCCACCAGCAGAGATGCGGGACAGGGTGCCGATGAGCAGTTCTTC.

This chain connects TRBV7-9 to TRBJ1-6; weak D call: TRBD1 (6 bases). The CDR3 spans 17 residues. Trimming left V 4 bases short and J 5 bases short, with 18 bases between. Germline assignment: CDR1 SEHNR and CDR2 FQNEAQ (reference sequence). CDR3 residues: CASSSGYQGHNNSPLHF. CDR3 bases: TGTGCCAGCAGCTCTGGCTACCAGGGGCACAATAATTCACCCCTCCACTTT. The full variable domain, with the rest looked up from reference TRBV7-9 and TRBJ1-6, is DTGVSQNPRHKITKRGQNVTFRCDPISEHNRLYWYRQTLGQGPEFLTYFQNEAQLEKSRLLSDRFSAERPKGSFSTLEIQRTEQGDSAMYLCASSSGYQGHNNSPLHFGNGTRLTVT.

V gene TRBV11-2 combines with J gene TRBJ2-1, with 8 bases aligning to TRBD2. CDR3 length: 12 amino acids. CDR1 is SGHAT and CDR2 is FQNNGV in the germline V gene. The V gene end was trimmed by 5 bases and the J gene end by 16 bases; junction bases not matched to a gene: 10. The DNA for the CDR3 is TGTGCCAGCAGCAGGCCGGGACTAGTTGGATTCTTC. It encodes CASSRPGLVGFF.

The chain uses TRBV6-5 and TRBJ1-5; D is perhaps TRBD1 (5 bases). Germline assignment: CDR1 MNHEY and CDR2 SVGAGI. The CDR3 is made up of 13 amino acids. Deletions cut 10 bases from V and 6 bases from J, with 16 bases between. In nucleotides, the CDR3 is TGTGCCACCAACGGGGCGTTCGGTCAGCCCCAGCATTTT. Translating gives CATNGAFGQPQHF.

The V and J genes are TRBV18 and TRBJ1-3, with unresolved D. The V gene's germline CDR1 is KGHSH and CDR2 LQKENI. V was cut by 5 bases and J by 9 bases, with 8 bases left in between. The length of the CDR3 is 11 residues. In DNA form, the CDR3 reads TGTGCCAGCTCAACCGAGAGCACCATATATTTT. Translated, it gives CASSTESTIYF.

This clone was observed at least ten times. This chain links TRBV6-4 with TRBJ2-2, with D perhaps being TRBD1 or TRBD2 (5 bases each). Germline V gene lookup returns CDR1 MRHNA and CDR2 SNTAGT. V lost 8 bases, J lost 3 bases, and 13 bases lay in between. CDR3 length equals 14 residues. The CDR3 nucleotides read TGTGCCAGCGGGCAAGGGACGGACACCGGGGAGCTGTTTTTT. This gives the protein CASGQGTDTGELFF.

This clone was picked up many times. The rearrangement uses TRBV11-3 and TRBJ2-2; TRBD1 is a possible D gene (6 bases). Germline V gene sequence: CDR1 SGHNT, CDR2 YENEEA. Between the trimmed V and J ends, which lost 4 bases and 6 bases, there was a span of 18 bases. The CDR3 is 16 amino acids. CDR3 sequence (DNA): TGTGCCAGCAGCTCGAACCACAGGGCCGGGGCCGGGGAGCTGTTTTTT. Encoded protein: CASSSNHRAGAGELFF.

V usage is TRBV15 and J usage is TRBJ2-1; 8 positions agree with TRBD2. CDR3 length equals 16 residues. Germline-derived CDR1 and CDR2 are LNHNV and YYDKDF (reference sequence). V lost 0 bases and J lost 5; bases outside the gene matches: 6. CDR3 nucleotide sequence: TGTGCCACCAGCAGAGATCTGGGGACTAGACACAATGAGCAGTTCTTC. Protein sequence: CATSRDLGTRHNEQFF.

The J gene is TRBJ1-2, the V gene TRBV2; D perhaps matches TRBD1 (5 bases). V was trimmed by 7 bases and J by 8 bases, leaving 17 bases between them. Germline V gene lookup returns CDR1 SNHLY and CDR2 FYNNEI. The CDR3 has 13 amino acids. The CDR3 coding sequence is TGTGCCAGCACCGAGGGGCCAAAACGGGGCTACACCTTC. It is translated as CASTEGPKRGYTF.

CDR3 DNA sequence: TGCGCCAGCAGATCCACAGGGTCCTACGAGCAGTACTTC. Translated: CASRSTGSYEQYF. This rearrangement joins TRBV10-2 to TRBJ2-7; D may be TRBD1 (6 bases). The CDR3 extends over 13 amino acids. The germline CDR1 and CDR2 sequences are WSHSY and SAAADI. V was trimmed by 6 bases and J by 1 base, leaving 10 bases between them.

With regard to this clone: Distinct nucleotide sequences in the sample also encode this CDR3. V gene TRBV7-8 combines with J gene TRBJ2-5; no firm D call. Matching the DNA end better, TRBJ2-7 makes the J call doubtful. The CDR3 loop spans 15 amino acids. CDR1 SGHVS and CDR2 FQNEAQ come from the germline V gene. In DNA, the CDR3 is TGTGCCAGCAGCTTAGGTCGCCGGGTCTCCTACGAGCAGTACTTC. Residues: CASSLGRRVSYEQYF.

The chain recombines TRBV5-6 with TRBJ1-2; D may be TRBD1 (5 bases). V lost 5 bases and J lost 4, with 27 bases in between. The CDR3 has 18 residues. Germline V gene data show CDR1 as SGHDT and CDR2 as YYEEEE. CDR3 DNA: TGTGCCAGCAGATCGAGGATTTCGGTCCTGCAGGGCCCCTATGGCTACACCTTC. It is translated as CASRSRISVLQGPYGYTF.

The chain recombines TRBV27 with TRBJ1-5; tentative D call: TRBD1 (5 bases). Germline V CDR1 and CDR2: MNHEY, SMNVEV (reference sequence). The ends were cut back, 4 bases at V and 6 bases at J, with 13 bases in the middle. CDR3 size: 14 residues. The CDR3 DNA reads TGTGCCAGCAGTTACCGGGACCGTGGTCAGCCCCAGCATTTT. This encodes CASSYRDRGQPQHF.

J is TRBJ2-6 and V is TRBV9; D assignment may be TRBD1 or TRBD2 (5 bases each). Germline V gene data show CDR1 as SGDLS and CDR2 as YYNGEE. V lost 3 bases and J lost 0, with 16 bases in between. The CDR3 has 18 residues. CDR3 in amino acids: CASSEPGPWNSGANVLTF. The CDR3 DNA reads TGTGCCAGCAGCGAGCCGGGACCGTGGAACTCTGGGGCCAACGTCCTGACTTTC.